Listed here is a single TCR beta chain. This sample is part of a study of T cell changes during pregnancy in multiple sclerosis. Assay used: immunoSEQ multiplex PCR; TCRdb lists only in-frame clones, some missing. The sample holds fewer than 75,000 clones, more than 85% seen once. The V end lost 4 bases, the J end lost 0 bases, and 7 bases lay between the germline ends. CDR3 length equals 14 residues. From germline, CDR1 is MNHNS and CDR2 SASEGT. V is TRBV6-1 and J is TRBJ1-3; unclear D gene. The TCR comes from a female donor with multiple sclerosis, enrolled in a pregnancy study. The starting material was peripheral blood, obtained in the first trimester of pregnancy. CDR3 DNA: TGTGCCAGCAGTGTGGAGCCCTCTGGAAACACCATATATTTT. Translating it yields CASSVEPSGNTIYF.